This T cell receptor (beta chain) was obtained from a study of chemoradiotherapy in HPV16-positive cancers. Concerning this clone: What it binds is not known.

V was cut by 2 bases and J by 3 bases, with 7 bases left in between. From germline, CDR1 is SGHDN and CDR2 FVKESK. The CDR3 length is 13 residues. Clones were read by immunoSEQ multiplex PCR, and TCRdb kept only the in-frame ones, dropping some. The profile shows under 20,000 clones, approximately 84% of them singletons. Study-wide results and limits: Candidate HPV-specific clones and E7-related TCR motifs grew in tumor during treatment.

The sequence was collected from a human donor with HPV-associated anogenital cancer. The chain carries TRBV14 and TRBJ1-2; D perhaps matches TRBD1 (5 bases). Sequencing used blood, obtained from a patient who underwent chemoradiotherapy. CDR3 residues: CASSQYRHYGYTF. DNA for the CDR3: TGTGCCAGCAGCCAATACAGGCACTATGGCTACACCTTC.